One and the same sample provided the 14 T cell receptor beta chains below, sequenced in a study of cytomegalovirus exposure and HLA in healthy donors (dated by TCRdb to 2016 to 2017). The library was made by the immunoSEQ multiplex PCR assay. The multiplex PCR relied on a mix of 60 forward primers for TCR Vbeta segments and 13 reverse primers for TCR Jbeta segments. Held by TCRdb, this immuneACCESS table contains in-frame sequences only and omits some clones. Under half of the omission traces to an unresolved V gene where checked; the cause of the rest is unknown. This sample gives fewer than 200,000 clones in total; around 65% of them show up just once. In total, the top ten clones hold less than 3.5% of the sample. Source material: PBMCs. Every receptor here comes from a woman between 40 and 50 years old in good health and CMV-seropositive.

This clone has only a few counts. The gene calls are TRBV7-9 and TRBJ2-5; 9 bases line up with TRBD2. The CDR3 contains 15 residues. Trimming at V came to 2 bases and at J to 5 bases, leaving 6 bases not matched to a gene. Germline loops: CDR1 SEHNR, CDR2 FQNEAQ (reference sequence). The CDR3 region is CASSLILAGAETQYF. In DNA, the CDR3 is TGTGCCAGCAGCTTAATCTTAGCGGGAGCCGAGACCCAGTACTTC.

This clone occurred a few times. The V call is TRBV6-5, the J call TRBJ1-5; D ambiguous. This CDR3 is 12 amino acids long. The V gene's germline CDR1 is MNHEY and CDR2 SVGAGI. V was pared by 5 bases and J by 6 bases, with 8 bases between. CDR3 protein: CASSTRGQPQHF. The CDR3, as DNA: TGTGCCAGCAGTACTCGGGGTCAGCCCCAGCATTTT.

Points on this clone: The germline gene is not matched at one end of the junction; a read error may be the cause. The V and J genes are TRBV19 and TRBJ1-5, with a tentative D call TRBD1 (5 bases). Germline assignment: CDR1 LNHDA and CDR2 SQIVND (reference sequence). The CDR3 has 13 amino acids. CDR3 sequence reads: CASSTRQTQPQNF. In DNA form, the CDR3 reads TGTGCCAGTAGTACTCGACAGACCCAGCCCCAGAATTTT. Full variable domain (missing parts from reference TRBV19 and TRBJ1-5): DGGITQSPKYLFRKEGQNVTLSCEQNLNHDAMYWYRQDPGQGLRLIYYSQIVNDFQKGDIAEGYSVSREKKESFPLTVTSAQKNPTAFYLCASSTRQTQPQNFGDGTRLSIL.

Here the CDR3 reads CASRYGTSGRARDEQFF. The CDR3 nucleotides are TGTGCCAGCAGATATGGGACTAGCGGGAGGGCCCGGGATGAGCAGTTCTTC. This rearrangement joins TRBV28 to TRBJ2-1; 16 bases are a match to TRBD2. This CDR3 region has 17 residues. J was trimmed by 8 bases and V by 6 bases; bases with no gene match: 10. From germline, CDR1 is MDHEN and CDR2 SYDVKM.

The chain carries TRBV19 and TRBJ2-7; 7 bases align to TRBD1. CDR3 length: 13 amino acids. The germline gives CDR1 LNHDA, CDR2 SQIVND (reference sequence). With 3 bases clipped from V and 5 bases from J, the junction kept 4 bases outside the gene matches. The CDR3 is CASSILDRDEQYF. The DNA for the CDR3 is TGTGCCAGTAGTATCTTAGACAGGGACGAGCAGTACTTC.

This chain connects TRBV27 to TRBJ2-2; 7 bases agree with TRBD1. This CDR3 has 15 amino acids. V lost 2 bases, J lost 2 bases, and 2 bases stayed unmatched. Germline CDR1 reads MNHEY; CDR2 reads SMNVEV (reference sequence). CDR3 DNA: TGTGCCAGCAGTTTACAGGGGGAAAACACCGGGGAGCTGTTTTTT. Amino acid sequence: CASSLQGENTGELFF.

V gene TRBV7-3 combines with J gene TRBJ2-1, with TRBD2 matching over 8 bases. The CDR3 spans 15 residues. Germline CDR1 reads SGHTA; CDR2 reads FQGTGA. The junction had 4 bases not matched to a gene; V was cut back by 0 bases and J by 6 bases. CDR3 nucleotide sequence: TGTGCCAGCAGCTTAACGGGGGCGGGGGGCAATGAGCAGTTCTTC. This translates into CASSLTGAGGNEQFF.

This chain connects TRBV9 to TRBJ2-1; 9 nucleotides agree with TRBD2. CDR3 length equals 16 residues. Germline loops: CDR1 SGDLS, CDR2 YYNGEE. V lost 0 bases, J lost 6 bases, and 7 bases stayed unmatched. CDR3 residues: CASSVAGTSRGNEQFF. In DNA, the CDR3 is TGTGCCAGCAGCGTAGCCGGGACTAGCCGGGGCAATGAGCAGTTCTTC.

The genes are TRBV7-8 and TRBJ2-1, with 9 bases matching TRBD2. Germline trimming cut 6 bases from V and 3 bases from J; bases unmatched to any gene: 9. The CDR3 extends over 16 amino acids. Germline CDR1 is SGHVS and CDR2 is FQNEAQ. In nucleotides, the CDR3 is TGTGCCAGCAGTTCCATAGCGGGGGCTTACTACAATGAGCAGTTCTTC. Translating gives CASSSIAGAYYNEQFF.

For this clone: The same CDR3 is also encoded by other DNA sequences in this sample. The chain combines TRBV2 with TRBJ2-5, with D perhaps TRBD2 (6 bases). The V gene's germline CDR1 is SNHLY and CDR2 FYNNEI. The V end lost 3 bases, the J end lost 5 bases, and 7 bases lay between the germline ends. CDR3 length: 12 amino acids. This chain's CDR3 is CASSEGGETQYF. DNA for the CDR3: TGTGCCAGCAGTGAGGGGGGTGAGACCCAGTACTTC.

The J gene is TRBJ1-6, the V gene TRBV27; D gene uncertain. The ends were cut back, 2 bases at V and 0 bases at J, with 8 bases in the middle. The CDR3 is 16 amino acids. Germline assignment: CDR1 MNHEY and CDR2 SMNVEV (reference sequence). The CDR3, as DNA: TGTGCCAGCAGTTTACGCAGGCCCTCCTATAATTCACCCCTCCACTTT. Its protein is CASSLRRPSYNSPLHF.

This clone was detected a few times. The genes are TRBV9 and TRBJ2-7; TRBD2 is a possible D gene (6 bases). The germline V and J ends were trimmed by 4 bases and 0 bases, with 17 bases remaining between them. The germline CDR1 and CDR2 sequences are SGDLS and YYNGEE. CDR3 size: 16 residues. CDR3 in amino acids: CASSTRDSPSSYEQYF. In DNA, the CDR3 is TGTGCCAGCAGCACTCGGGACTCTCCGAGCTCCTACGAGCAGTACTTC. Combining the CDR3 with reference TRBV9 and TRBJ2-7 gives the whole variable domain DSGVTQTPKHLITATGQRVTLRCSPRSGDLSVYWYQQSLDQGLQFLIQYYNGEERAKGNILERFSAQQFPDLHSELNLSSLELGDSALYFCASSTRDSPSSYEQYFGPGTRLTVT.

The J gene is TRBJ1-1, the V gene TRBV2, with a possible D match to TRBD1 (5 bases). The germline gives CDR1 SNHLY, CDR2 FYNNEI. Trimming stripped 4 bases from V and 7 bases from J, with 16 bases between. The length of the CDR3 is 14 residues. CDR3 residues: CASSVGQGSGEAFF. CDR3 nucleotide sequence: TGTGCCAGCAGTGTAGGTCAGGGCTCGGGTGAAGCTTTCTTT.

V is TRBV4-3 and J is TRBJ1-2, with D unresolved. The CDR3 length is 16 residues. Trimming stripped 3 bases from V and 5 bases from J, with 19 bases between. Germline loops: CDR1 LGHNA, CDR2 YSLEER. CDR3 in amino acids: CASSQDIGRTVYGYTF. The DNA of the CDR3 is TGCGCCAGCAGCCAGGATATCGGCAGGACTGTATATGGCTACACCTTC.